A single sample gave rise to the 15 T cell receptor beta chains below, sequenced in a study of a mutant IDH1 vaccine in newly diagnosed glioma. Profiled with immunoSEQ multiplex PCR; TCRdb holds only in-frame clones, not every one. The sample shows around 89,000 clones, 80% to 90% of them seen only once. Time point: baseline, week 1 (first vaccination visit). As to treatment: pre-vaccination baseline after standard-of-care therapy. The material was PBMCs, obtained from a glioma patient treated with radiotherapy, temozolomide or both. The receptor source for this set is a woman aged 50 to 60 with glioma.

The CDR3 coding sequence is TGTGCCAGCAGCTTGGCCAACTTGTACAATGAGCAGTTCTTC. This codes for CASSLANLYNEQFF. The chain uses TRBV5-4 and TRBJ2-1; the D is unclear. The length of the CDR3 is 14 residues. Trimming stripped 0 bases from V and 4 bases from J, with 8 bases between. Germline loops: CDR1 SGHNT, CDR2 YYREEE (reference sequence).

CDR3 sequence reads: CASGVQGLAEAFF. For the CDR3, the DNA is TGTGCCAGCGGAGTACAGGGACTGGCTGAAGCTTTCTTT. The rearrangement joins TRBV19 to TRBJ1-1; possible D gene TRBD1, 6 bases. Germline values: CDR1 LNHDA, CDR2 SQIVND (reference sequence). The CDR3 has 13 amino acids. V was clipped by 9 bases and J by 6 bases, with 17 bases between them.

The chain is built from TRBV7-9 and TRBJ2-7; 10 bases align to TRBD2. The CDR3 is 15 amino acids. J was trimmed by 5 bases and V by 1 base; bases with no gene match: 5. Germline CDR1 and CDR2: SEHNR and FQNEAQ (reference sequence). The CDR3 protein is CASSLVLAGSHEQYF. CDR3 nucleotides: TGTGCCAGCAGCTTAGTACTAGCGGGGTCCCACGAGCAGTACTTC. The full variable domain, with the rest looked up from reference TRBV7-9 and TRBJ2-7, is DTGVSQNPRHKITKRGQNVTFRCDPISEHNRLYWYRQTLGQGPEFLTYFQNEAQLEKSRLLSDRFSAERPKGSFSTLEIQRTEQGDSAMYLCASSLVLAGSHEQYFGPGTRLTVT.

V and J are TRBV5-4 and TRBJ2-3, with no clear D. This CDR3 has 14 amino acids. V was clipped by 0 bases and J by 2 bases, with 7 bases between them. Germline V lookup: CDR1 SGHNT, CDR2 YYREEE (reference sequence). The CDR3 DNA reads TGTGCCAGCAGCTTGGCCACACTCACAGATACGCAGTATTTT. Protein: CASSLATLTDTQYF.

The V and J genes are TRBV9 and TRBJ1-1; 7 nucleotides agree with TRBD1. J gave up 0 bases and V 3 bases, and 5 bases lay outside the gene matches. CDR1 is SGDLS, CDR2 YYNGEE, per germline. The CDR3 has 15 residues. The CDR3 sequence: CASSADREMNTEAFF. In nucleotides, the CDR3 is TGTGCCAGCAGCGCAGACAGGGAGATGAACACTGAAGCTTTCTTT.

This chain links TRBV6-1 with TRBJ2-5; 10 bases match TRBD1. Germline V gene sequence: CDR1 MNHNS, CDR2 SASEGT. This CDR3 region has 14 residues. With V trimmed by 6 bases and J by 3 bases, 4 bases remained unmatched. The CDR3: CASRAGTGEETQYF. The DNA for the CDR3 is TGTGCCAGCAGGGCCGGGACAGGGGAAGAGACCCAGTACTTC.

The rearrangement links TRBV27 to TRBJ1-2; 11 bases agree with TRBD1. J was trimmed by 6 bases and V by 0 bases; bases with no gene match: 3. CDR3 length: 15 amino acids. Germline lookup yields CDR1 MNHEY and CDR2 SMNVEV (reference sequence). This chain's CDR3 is CASSLSRGQGDGYTF. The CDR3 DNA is TGTGCCAGCAGTTTATCGAGGGGACAGGGGGATGGCTACACCTTC.

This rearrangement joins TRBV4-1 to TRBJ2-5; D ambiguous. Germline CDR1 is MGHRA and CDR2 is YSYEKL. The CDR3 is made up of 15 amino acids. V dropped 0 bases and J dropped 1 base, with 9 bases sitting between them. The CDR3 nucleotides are TGCGCCAGCAGCCAAGAAGGTCGGGCCCAAGAGACCCAGTACTTC. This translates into CASSQEGRAQETQYF.

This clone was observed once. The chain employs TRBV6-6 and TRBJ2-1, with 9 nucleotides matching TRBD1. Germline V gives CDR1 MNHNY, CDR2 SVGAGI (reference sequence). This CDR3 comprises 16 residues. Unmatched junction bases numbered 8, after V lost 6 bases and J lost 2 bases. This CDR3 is CASSRQGVVPYNEQFF. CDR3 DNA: TGTGCCAGCAGCCGACAGGGGGTAGTACCCTACAATGAGCAGTTCTTC.

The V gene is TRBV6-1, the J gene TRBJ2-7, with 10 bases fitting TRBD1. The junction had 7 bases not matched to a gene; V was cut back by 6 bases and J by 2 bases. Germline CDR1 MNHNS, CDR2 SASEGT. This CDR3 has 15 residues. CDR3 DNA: TGTGCCAGCAGAACCGGGACAGGGGATACCTACGAGCAGTACTTC. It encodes CASRTGTGDTYEQYF.

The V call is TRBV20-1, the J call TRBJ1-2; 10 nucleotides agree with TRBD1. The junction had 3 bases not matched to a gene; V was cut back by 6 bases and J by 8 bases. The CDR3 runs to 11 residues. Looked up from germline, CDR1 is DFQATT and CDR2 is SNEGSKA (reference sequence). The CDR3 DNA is TGCAGTGCCCGGACAGGGGGAGGCTACACCTTC. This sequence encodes CSARTGGGYTF.

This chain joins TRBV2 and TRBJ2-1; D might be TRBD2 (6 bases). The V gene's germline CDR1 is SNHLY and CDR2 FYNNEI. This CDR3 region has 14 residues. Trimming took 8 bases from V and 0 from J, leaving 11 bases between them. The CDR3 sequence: CASWAGSSYNEQFF. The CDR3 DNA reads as TGTGCCAGCTGGGCGGGGAGCTCCTACAATGAGCAGTTCTTC.

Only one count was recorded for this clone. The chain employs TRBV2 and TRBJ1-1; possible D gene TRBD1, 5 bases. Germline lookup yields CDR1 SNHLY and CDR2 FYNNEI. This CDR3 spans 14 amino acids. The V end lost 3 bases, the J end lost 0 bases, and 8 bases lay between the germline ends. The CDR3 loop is CASSERGVNTEAFF. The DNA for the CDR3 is TGTGCCAGCAGTGAGAGGGGTGTGAACACTGAAGCTTTCTTT.

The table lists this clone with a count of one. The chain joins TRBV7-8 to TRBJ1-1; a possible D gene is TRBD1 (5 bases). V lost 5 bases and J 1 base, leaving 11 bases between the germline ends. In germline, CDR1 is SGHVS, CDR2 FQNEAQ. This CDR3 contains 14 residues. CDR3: CASSRQSSNTEAFF. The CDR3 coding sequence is TGTGCCAGCAGCCGACAGAGCTCGAACACTGAAGCTTTCTTT.

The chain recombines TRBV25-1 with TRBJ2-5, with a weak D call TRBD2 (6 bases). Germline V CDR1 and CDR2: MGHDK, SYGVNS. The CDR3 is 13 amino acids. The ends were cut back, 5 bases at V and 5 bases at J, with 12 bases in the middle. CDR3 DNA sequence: TGTGCCAGCAGTTACCTCGGAGGGGAGACCCAGTACTTC. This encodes CASSYLGGETQYF.